This entry concerns a single T cell receptor beta chain. The data derive from a study of human thymus T cells. From germline, CDR1 is SGDLS and CDR2 YYNGEE. The CDR3 extends over 18 amino acids. V lost 1 base and J lost 0, with 17 bases in between. Here immunoSEQ multiplex PCR was the method, and the copy in TCRdb shows in-frame clones only, minus some. The repertoire holds under 70,000 clones, about 94% seen once, with around 6% in the top ten. Sequenced: blood. The sequence came from a boy under three years old with a congenital heart defect but otherwise immunologically healthy. J is TRBJ1-3 and V is TRBV9; D remains ambiguous. The CDR3 region has the DNA TGTGCCAGCAGCGTAACCCCGTTACGCTGGGGCTCTGGAAACACCATATATTTT. Translation: CASSVTPLRWGSGNTIYF.